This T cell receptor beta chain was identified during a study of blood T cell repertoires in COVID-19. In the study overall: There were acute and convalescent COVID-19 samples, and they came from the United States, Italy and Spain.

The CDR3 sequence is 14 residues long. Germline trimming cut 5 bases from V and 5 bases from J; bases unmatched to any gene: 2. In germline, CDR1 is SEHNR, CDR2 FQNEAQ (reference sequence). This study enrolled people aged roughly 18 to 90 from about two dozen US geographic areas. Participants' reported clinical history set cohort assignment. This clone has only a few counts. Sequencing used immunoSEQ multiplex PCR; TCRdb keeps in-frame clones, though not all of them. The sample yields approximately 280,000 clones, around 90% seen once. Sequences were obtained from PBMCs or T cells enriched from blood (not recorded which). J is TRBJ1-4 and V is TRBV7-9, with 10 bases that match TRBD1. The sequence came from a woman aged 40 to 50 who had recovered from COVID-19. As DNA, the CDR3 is TGTGCCAGCAGCGTGGACAGGGGGAATGAAAAACTGTTTTTT. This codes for CASSVDRGNEKLFF.